The 6 T cell receptor beta chains below all came from one sample that was sequenced in a study of T-cell reconstitution after alpha-beta-depleted transplantation in children. The authors prepared the TCRbeta library with unique molecular identifiers. TCRdb fed the PCR reads into MiXCR, producing one record per CDR3 protein. The repertoire consists of 700,000 to 950,000 distinct CDR3 sequences, with less than 20% occurring once and the leading ten covering approximately 4.5%. Sequencing was performed on PBMCs, mostly from graft donor cells, taken 360 days after TCRalphabeta/CD19-depleted stem cell transplant. The receptors originated from a male patient between 10 and 17 years old who had a stem cell transplant for acute lymphoblastic leukemia, so the T cells may come from the graft donor.

The chain uses TRBV12-3 or TRBV12-4 and TRBJ2-7; tentative D call: TRBD2 (6 bases). Trimming removed 2 bases from V and 9 bases from J, with 20 bases in between. The CDR3 length is 15 residues. The CDR3 protein is CASSLRRGGPLGQYF. The CDR3 bases are TGTGCCAGCAGTTTACGCCGGGGAGGCCCCCTTGGGCAGTACTTC.

This clonotype has just a few counts. The V gene is TRBV6-1, the J gene TRBJ2-3; D call uncertain. The germline V gene has CDR1 MNHNS and CDR2 SASEGT. The CDR3 has 16 residues. V was cut by 5 bases and J by 0 bases, with 15 bases left in between. CDR3 sequence reads: CASSQTLVTSTDTQYF. CDR3 DNA: TGTGCCAGCAGTCAGACCTTAGTAACTAGCACAGATACGCAGTATTTT.

The rearrangement uses TRBV5-5 and TRBJ1-4; D might be TRBD1 (5 bases). The CDR3 runs to 18 residues. Germline V gene sequence: CDR1 SGHKS, CDR2 YYEKEE (reference sequence). Deletions cut 2 bases from V and 2 bases from J, with 19 bases between. CDR3 region: CASSLADSGLGTNEKLFF. In nucleotides, the CDR3 is TGTGCCAGCAGCTTAGCGGACTCGGGGCTGGGTACTAATGAAAAACTGTTTTTT.

This chain joins TRBV20-1 and TRBJ2-7; possible D gene TRBD1, 6 bases. The CDR3 is made up of 11 amino acids. Trimming took off 8 bases at V and 3 bases at J, with 11 bases between the two ends. Germline V gives CDR1 DFQATT, CDR2 SNEGSKA (reference sequence). CDR3 amino acids: CSFRGNYEQYF. Written as DNA, the CDR3 is TGCAGTTTCAGGGGTAACTACGAGCAGTACTTC.

This clonotype has more than one count but fewer than ten. The chain combines TRBV20-1 with TRBJ1-2; 8 bases match TRBD1. CDR1 is DFQATT, CDR2 SNEGSKA, per germline (reference sequence). With 2 bases clipped from V and 5 bases from J, the junction kept 1 base outside the gene matches. The CDR3 loop spans 12 amino acids. As DNA, the CDR3 is TGCAGTGCTAGACAGGGGGCGTATGGCTACACCTTC. This sequence encodes CSARQGAYGYTF.

This clonotype was found a few times. This sequence joins TRBV6-1 and TRBJ1-5, with TRBD1 identical over 8 bases. After removal of 4 bases from V and 6 bases from J, the junction contained 8 bases not matched to a gene. Germline V CDR1 and CDR2: MNHNS, SASEGT. The CDR3 extends over 15 amino acids. CDR3 sequence: CASSALPRGRQPQHF. The CDR3 coding sequence is TGTGCCAGCAGTGCCCTGCCCAGGGGGCGTCAGCCCCAGCATTTT.